Described below is a single T cell receptor beta chain sequence and its context. This record belongs to a study of cytomegalovirus exposure and HLA in healthy donors. The CDR3 is 14 amino acids. From germline, CDR1 is SGDLS and CDR2 YYNGEE. Trimming shortened V by 0 bases and J by 3 bases, and 10 bases separated the two germline ends. TCRdb's copy holds only in-frame clones and misses some; the assay was immunoSEQ multiplex PCR. The sample includes about 330,000 clones, about 90% of them seen just once. The sequence was collected from a woman aged 30 to 39 in good health and CMV-seropositive. The sequencing sample was made of PBMCs. The J gene is TRBJ2-7, the V gene TRBV9, with D perhaps TRBD1 (6 bases). CDR3 loop: CASSVGSRGYEQYF. The CDR3 nucleotides read TGTGCCAGCAGCGTAGGGTCCAGGGGCTACGAGCAGTACTTC.